Listed below are T cell receptor beta chains from one sample, sequenced in a study of T-cell reconstitution after alpha-beta-depleted transplantation in children. TCRdb itself ran the PCR reads through MiXCR, one entry per CDR3 protein. Of about 540,000 distinct CDR3 sequences listed, 25% to 30% are singletons. This specimen was PBMCs, taken before TCRalphabeta/CD19-depleted stem cell transplant. The receptor source for this set is a boy in the first two years of life with Wiskott-Aldrich syndrome, due to receive a stem cell transplant. Each CDR3 is given with its conserved first and last residue. D genes are given only for firm matches. Not every row has a clone size; where given, it reads once, few, many or a size class.

j_call: TRBJ2-1
d_call: NA
v_call: TRBV7-9
clone_size: few
cdr3_aa: CASSLSDKSHNEQFF
cdr3_nt: TGTGCCAGCAGCCTGTCGGACAAGAGCCACAATGAGCAGTTCTTC

j_call: TRBJ2-7
d_call: TRBD2
v_call: TRBV28
clone_size: few
cdr3_aa: CASSLSGLAGTYEQYF
cdr3_nt: TGTGCCAGCAGTCTCTCTGGACTAGCGGGGACCTACGAGCAGTACTTC

j_call: TRBJ2-1
d_call: NA
v_call: TRBV15
clone_size: few
cdr3_aa: CATSRPDWYNEQFF
cdr3_nt: TGTGCCACCAGCAGACCAGACTGGTACAATGAGCAGTTCTTC

j_call: TRBJ1-1
d_call: NA
v_call: TRBV20-1
clone_size: few
cdr3_aa: CSASNSAEAFF
cdr3_nt: TGCAGTGCCAGTAACAGCGCTGAAGCTTTCTTT

j_call: TRBJ1-3
d_call: NA
v_call: TRBV19
clone_size: NA
cdr3_aa: CASSIVNGNTIYF
cdr3_nt: TGTGCCAGTAGTATAGTCAACGGAAACACCATATATTTT

j_call: TRBJ2-2
d_call: NA
v_call: TRBV7-7
clone_size: few
cdr3_aa: CASSPQGSAGELFF
cdr3_nt: TGTGCCAGCAGCCCCCAGGGTTCCGCCGGGGAGCTGTTTTTT

j_call: TRBJ2-7
d_call: NA
v_call: TRBV5-5
clone_size: NA
cdr3_aa: CASSFIVGFASYEQYF
cdr3_nt: TGTGCCAGCAGCTTCATAGTCGGTTTCGCCTCCTACGAGCAGTACTTC

j_call: TRBJ2-3
d_call: TRBD2
v_call: TRBV9
clone_size: NA
cdr3_aa: CASSVTLAGAGTDTQYF
cdr3_nt: TGTGCCAGCAGCGTGACCCTAGCGGGAGCTGGGACAGATACGCAGTATTTT

j_call: TRBJ2-1
d_call: TRBD1
v_call: TRBV29-1
clone_size: NA
cdr3_aa: CSVVRTGGDEQFF
cdr3_nt: TGCAGCGTTGTTCGGACAGGGGGAGATGAGCAGTTCTTC

j_call: TRBJ1-4
d_call: NA
v_call: TRBV28
clone_size: NA
cdr3_aa: CASSFPRGALEKLFF
cdr3_nt: TGTGCCAGCAGTTTTCCCCGGGGAGCCTTGGAAAAACTGTTTTTT

j_call: TRBJ2-3
d_call: NA
v_call: TRBV15
clone_size: NA
cdr3_aa: CATSRDRADTQYF
cdr3_nt: TGTGCCACCAGCAGAGATCGGGCAGATACGCAGTATTTT

j_call: TRBJ1-5
d_call: TRBD1
v_call: TRBV5-1
clone_size: NA
cdr3_aa: CASSLGGQGSNQPQHF
cdr3_nt: TGCGCCAGCAGCTTGGGGGGACAGGGAAGCAATCAGCCCCAGCATTTT

j_call: TRBJ2-5
d_call: NA
v_call: TRBV5-1
clone_size: NA
cdr3_aa: CASSLVGGHQETQYF
cdr3_nt: TGCGCCAGCAGCTTGGTCGGGGGCCACCAAGAGACCCAGTACTTC

j_call: TRBJ1-2
d_call: NA
v_call: TRBV5-1
clone_size: NA
cdr3_aa: CASSLDSGRDYGYTF
cdr3_nt: TGCGCCAGCAGCTTGGATTCTGGGAGAGACTATGGCTACACCTTC

j_call: TRBJ1-4
d_call: TRBD1
v_call: TRBV5-5
clone_size: few
cdr3_aa: CASSPAPTGVGEKLFF
cdr3_nt: TGTGCCAGCAGCCCGGCCCCAACAGGGGTGGGTGAAAAACTGTTTTTT

j_call: TRBJ1-6
d_call: NA
v_call: TRBV5-6
clone_size: few
cdr3_aa: CASSLGAGGNSPLHF
cdr3_nt: TGTGCCAGCAGCTTGGGAGCAGGCGGTAATTCACCCCTCCACTTT

j_call: TRBJ2-1
d_call: NA
v_call: TRBV20-1
clone_size: few
cdr3_aa: CSATGAGGFSYNEQFF
cdr3_nt: TGCAGTGCTACGGGAGCGGGCGGCTTCTCCTACAATGAGCAGTTCTTC

j_call: TRBJ2-7
d_call: TRBD1
v_call: TRBV12-3/TRBV12-4
clone_size: NA
cdr3_aa: CASSRTGTDEQYF
cdr3_nt: TGTGCCAGCAGCCGGACAGGGACCGACGAGCAGTACTTC

j_call: TRBJ2-1
d_call: NA
v_call: TRBV20-1
clone_size: NA
cdr3_aa: CSAKSSFSYNEQFF
cdr3_nt: TGCAGTGCTAAGAGTTCCTTCTCCTACAATGAGCAGTTCTTC

j_call: TRBJ2-5
d_call: NA
v_call: TRBV5-1
clone_size: NA
cdr3_aa: CASSLEGVQETQYF
cdr3_nt: TGCGCCAGCAGCTTAGAGGGGGTTCAAGAGACCCAGTACTTC

j_call: TRBJ2-1
d_call: NA
v_call: TRBV4-2
clone_size: NA
cdr3_aa: CASSQELGRSYNEQFF
cdr3_nt: TGTGCCAGCAGCCAAGAATTAGGTCGTTCCTACAATGAGCAGTTCTTC

j_call: TRBJ2-7
d_call: NA
v_call: TRBV5-1
clone_size: NA
cdr3_aa: CASSIRTRAYEQYF
cdr3_nt: TGCGCCAGCAGCATAAGGACTCGCGCCTACGAGCAGTACTTC

j_call: TRBJ1-4
d_call: NA
v_call: TRBV6-1
clone_size: few
cdr3_aa: CASSPDHMGEKLFF
cdr3_nt: TGTGCCAGCAGCCCGGACCATATGGGTGAAAAACTGTTTTTT

j_call: TRBJ2-1
d_call: TRBD2
v_call: TRBV5-1
clone_size: few
cdr3_aa: CASSQTSAGYNEQFF
cdr3_nt: TGCGCCAGCAGCCAGACTAGCGCAGGCTACAATGAGCAGTTCTTC

j_call: TRBJ2-2
d_call: NA
v_call: TRBV14
clone_size: NA
cdr3_aa: CASSQINVAGELFF
cdr3_nt: TGTGCCAGCAGCCAAATAAACGTGGCCGGGGAGCTGTTTTTT

j_call: TRBJ1-6
d_call: NA
v_call: TRBV5-1
clone_size: NA
cdr3_aa: CASSLAEDLRLHF
cdr3_nt: TGCGCCAGCAGCTTGGCCGAAGATCTTCGCCTCCACTTT

j_call: TRBJ2-1
d_call: TRBD1
v_call: TRBV5-1
clone_size: few
cdr3_aa: CASSWGTGGSNEQFF
cdr3_nt: TGCGCCAGCAGCTGGGGGACAGGGGGAAGCAATGAGCAGTTCTTC

j_call: TRBJ2-1
d_call: NA
v_call: TRBV20-1
clone_size: NA
cdr3_aa: CSASLANRDF
cdr3_nt: TGCAGTGCTAGTCTAGCGAACCGGGACTTC

j_call: TRBJ1-5
d_call: NA
v_call: TRBV19
clone_size: NA
cdr3_aa: CASSMFQGSNQPQHF
cdr3_nt: TGTGCCAGTAGTATGTTTCAGGGGAGCAATCAGCCCCAGCATTTT

j_call: TRBJ2-2
d_call: NA
v_call: TRBV5-1
clone_size: NA
cdr3_aa: CASSLGAARVNTGELFF
cdr3_nt: TGCGCCAGCAGCTTGGGGGCCGCCAGGGTAAACACCGGGGAGCTGTTTTTT

j_call: TRBJ2-7
d_call: TRBD2
v_call: TRBV10-3
clone_size: NA
cdr3_aa: CAISGLAGVSGQYF
cdr3_nt: TGTGCCATCAGTGGACTAGCGGGAGTTTCGGGGCAGTACTTC

j_call: TRBJ2-1
d_call: NA
v_call: TRBV5-1
clone_size: few
cdr3_aa: CASKRRPNYNEQFF
cdr3_nt: TGCGCCAGTAAGAGGCGACCAAACTACAATGAGCAGTTCTTC

j_call: TRBJ2-6
d_call: NA
v_call: TRBV12-3/TRBV12-4
clone_size: NA
cdr3_aa: CASSLFLGNPGANVLTF
cdr3_nt: TGTGCCAGCAGTTTGTTTCTGGGGAACCCTGGGGCCAACGTCCTGACTTTC

j_call: TRBJ1-5
d_call: TRBD1
v_call: TRBV28
clone_size: few
cdr3_aa: CASSCGTGGSSYGVQPQHF
cdr3_nt: TGTGCCAGCAGTTGCGGGACAGGGGGCTCCTCATATGGGGTGCAGCCCCAGCATTTT

j_call: TRBJ2-5
d_call: NA
v_call: TRBV28
clone_size: few
cdr3_aa: CASSLPGDQETQYF
cdr3_nt: TGTGCCAGCAGTTTACCGGGAGACCAAGAGACCCAGTACTTC

j_call: TRBJ2-1
d_call: TRBD2
v_call: TRBV10-3
clone_size: few
cdr3_aa: CAIRREDPYNEQFF
cdr3_nt: TGTGCCATCAGGCGGGAGGACCCCTACAATGAGCAGTTCTTC

j_call: TRBJ2-7
d_call: NA
v_call: TRBV12-3/TRBV12-4
clone_size: NA
cdr3_aa: CASSSGAFWPEQYF
cdr3_nt: TGTGCCAGCAGTTCAGGGGCCTTTTGGCCCGAGCAGTACTTC

j_call: TRBJ2-5
d_call: NA
v_call: TRBV20-1
clone_size: NA
cdr3_aa: CSANRGKETQYF
cdr3_nt: TGCAGTGCCAACCGGGGAAAGGAGACCCAGTACTTC

j_call: TRBJ2-7
d_call: TRBD1
v_call: TRBV29-1
clone_size: few
cdr3_aa: CSGGTAYEQYF
cdr3_nt: TGCAGCGGTGGGACAGCCTACGAGCAGTACTTC

j_call: TRBJ2-5
d_call: NA
v_call: TRBV7-9
clone_size: few
cdr3_aa: CASSPETDLQETQYF
cdr3_nt: TGTGCCAGCAGCCCTGAGACAGACCTCCAAGAGACCCAGTACTTC

j_call: TRBJ2-5
d_call: TRBD1
v_call: TRBV2
clone_size: NA
cdr3_aa: CASRATGGWGETQYF
cdr3_nt: TGTGCCAGCAGGGCGACAGGGGGCTGGGGAGAGACCCAGTACTTC

j_call: TRBJ2-5
d_call: NA
v_call: TRBV15
clone_size: NA
cdr3_aa: CATSRFSETQYF
cdr3_nt: TGTGCCACCAGCAGGTTTTCGGAGACCCAGTACTTC

j_call: TRBJ2-7
d_call: TRBD2
v_call: TRBV20-1
clone_size: NA
cdr3_aa: CSARTSGSDEQYF
cdr3_nt: TGCAGTGCTCGGACTAGCGGGAGCGACGAGCAGTACTTC

j_call: TRBJ2-1
d_call: TRBD2
v_call: TRBV29-1
clone_size: NA
cdr3_aa: CSVGHLLAGGNEQFF
cdr3_nt: TGCAGCGTTGGGCACCTTTTAGCGGGGGGGAATGAGCAGTTCTTC

j_call: TRBJ1-1
d_call: NA
v_call: TRBV9
clone_size: few
cdr3_aa: CASSVEAKGYTEAFF
cdr3_nt: TGTGCCAGCAGCGTGGAGGCTAAGGGCTACACTGAAGCTTTCTTT

j_call: TRBJ2-1
d_call: TRBD2
v_call: TRBV5-1
clone_size: NA
cdr3_aa: CASSLDGFGSGSPNEQFF
cdr3_nt: TGCGCCAGCAGCTTGGACGGATTTGGTAGCGGGAGTCCCAATGAGCAGTTCTTC

j_call: TRBJ2-7
d_call: NA
v_call: TRBV15
clone_size: few
cdr3_aa: CATSRGRSNEQYF
cdr3_nt: TGTGCCACCAGCAGAGGGAGGTCCAACGAGCAGTACTTC

j_call: TRBJ2-2
d_call: NA
v_call: TRBV7-2
clone_size: NA
cdr3_aa: CASSLRAGSNTGELFF
cdr3_nt: TGTGCCAGCAGCTTACGGGCAGGCTCGAACACCGGGGAGCTGTTTTTT

j_call: TRBJ1-6
d_call: TRBD1
v_call: TRBV5-1
clone_size: NA
cdr3_aa: CASSSGQENSPLHF
cdr3_nt: TGCGCCAGCAGCAGCGGACAGGAGAATTCACCCCTCCACTTT

j_call: TRBJ2-5
d_call: TRBD2
v_call: TRBV29-1
clone_size: few
cdr3_aa: CSVASGSQETQYF
cdr3_nt: TGCAGCGTAGCTAGCGGGAGCCAAGAGACCCAGTACTTC

j_call: TRBJ1-6
d_call: NA
v_call: TRBV7-6
clone_size: NA
cdr3_aa: CASSLVAGNNSPLHF
cdr3_nt: TGTGCCAGCAGCTTGGTCGCAGGGAATAATTCACCCCTCCACTTT

j_call: TRBJ2-1
d_call: NA
v_call: TRBV5-1
clone_size: NA
cdr3_aa: CASSLRVGPNNEQFF
cdr3_nt: TGCGCCAGCAGCTTGAGGGTAGGTCCAAACAATGAGCAGTTCTTC

j_call: TRBJ2-1
d_call: NA
v_call: TRBV5-1
clone_size: NA
cdr3_aa: CASSLVWGPYNEQFF
cdr3_nt: TGCGCCAGCAGCTTGGTGTGGGGGCCCTACAATGAGCAGTTCTTC

j_call: TRBJ1-1
d_call: NA
v_call: TRBV28
clone_size: few
cdr3_aa: CASSLWSGNTEAFF
cdr3_nt: TGTGCCAGCAGTTTATGGTCGGGGAACACTGAAGCTTTCTTT

j_call: TRBJ1-1
d_call: NA
v_call: TRBV6-5
clone_size: NA
cdr3_aa: CASSYSWGSEAFF
cdr3_nt: TGTGCCAGCAGTTACTCGTGGGGTTCTGAAGCTTTCTTT

j_call: TRBJ2-1
d_call: NA
v_call: TRBV7-2
clone_size: NA
cdr3_aa: CASSFQRGRRQFF
cdr3_nt: TGTGCCAGCAGCTTTCAAAGGGGAAGACGTCAGTTCTTC

j_call: TRBJ1-3
d_call: TRBD1
v_call: TRBV29-1
clone_size: few
cdr3_aa: CSVQGTGNTIYF
cdr3_nt: TGCAGCGTACAGGGGACTGGAAACACCATATATTTT